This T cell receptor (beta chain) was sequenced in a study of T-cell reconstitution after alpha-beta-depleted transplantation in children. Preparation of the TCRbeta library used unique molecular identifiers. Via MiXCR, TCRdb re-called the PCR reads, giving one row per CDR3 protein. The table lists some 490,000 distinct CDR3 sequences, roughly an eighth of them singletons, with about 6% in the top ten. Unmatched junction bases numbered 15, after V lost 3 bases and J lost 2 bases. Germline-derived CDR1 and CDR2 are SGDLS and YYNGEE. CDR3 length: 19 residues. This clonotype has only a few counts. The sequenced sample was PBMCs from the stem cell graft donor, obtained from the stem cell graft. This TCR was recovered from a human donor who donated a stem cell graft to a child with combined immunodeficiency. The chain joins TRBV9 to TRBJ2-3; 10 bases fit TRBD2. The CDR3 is CASSARGPSGRTVTDTQYF. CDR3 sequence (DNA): TGTGCCAGCAGCGCCAGAGGCCCTAGCGGGAGAACGGTCACAGATACGCAGTATTTT.